Given below is one T cell receptor (beta chain) in context. The antigen this receptor binds is unknown. No much larger clone is present one base from it, and per-base qualities are unavailable. The TCR beta CDR3 regions were amplified from the RNA transcripts. The first round of RT-PCR for the TCR CDR3 was performed with the HTBI primer set and the Qiagen OneStep RT-PCR kit. Libraries were constructed in a second round of multiplex PCR, after which size selection and purification were performed. Paired-end sequencing of the libraries was performed with 100 bp reads on an Illumina HiSeq2000. In the original analysis: SOAPnuke was used to process the raw data, with reads discarded if the reads contained adapters or uncalled bases, had a mean Phred below 15, or lacked an exact constant-primer or identifier match. COPE v1.2.5 was used to merge high-quality paired reads, and clonotypes were defined as unique nucleotide sequences. Clonotypes were aligned to IMGT TRBV, TRBD and TRBJ reference segments using MiTCR v1.1. The analysis included only V-J combinations with a frequency above 0.0001, which together covered roughly 99% of the repertoires. A TCS score was defined as the ratio of F50 (clonal expansion) to E x V (chaos), with BLOSUM62-based TCRdist applied between CDR3 peptides within each V-J. Welch's t-statistics and random forest reduced around 550 V-J features to 13, which were used in a naive Bayes classifier (R e1071). TCRdb applied fastp at Q25 and MiXCR to the public reads, then kept only in-frame beta chains. Each entry is one CDR3 protein sequence, shown with its most common DNA and genes. These V and J calls are TCRdb output, not the study's own analysis. The table for this sample lists around 270,000 distinct CDR3 sequences; roughly 19% of them were counted only once. The ten largest clones take up about 40% of the sample.

Ophthalmopathy patients had moderately to severely active disease, Clinical Activity Score of at least 3, NOSPECS grade of at least 4, and duration under 3 months. The study excluded patients with uncontrolled infections, other autoimmune diseases, pregnancy or lactation. Diagnoses were established on the basis of clinical symptoms, serum thyroxine and TRAb, thyroid ultrasound, and orbital computed tomography. Ficoll-Paque density gradient centrifugation was used to isolate PBMCs from around 10 ml of fresh peripheral blood. Total RNA was extracted with Trizol reagent, and quality was checked on an Agilent 2100 Bioanalyzer. Including the terminal cysteine and phenylalanine, the CDR3 comprises 18 residues. The DNA shown is the 54-base CDR3, in frame from base 1. V is trimmed back by 5 bases and J by 4 bases, and the junction contains 16 bases that no gene match accounts for. The germline V gene specifies SGHVS as CDR1 and FNYEAQ as CDR2.

These data are taken from a study of T cells in Graves' hyperthyroidism and ophthalmopathy (dated by TCRdb to the late 2010s). Study-level background: Peripheral blood was sampled at the time of initial diagnosis, prior to any treatment. The roughly 99 discovery patients were divided at random into training and test sets in a 7:3 ratio. Prospective prediction of ophthalmopathy was tested in an independent validation cohort consisting of some 20 hyperthyroidism patients and over 15 patients who later progressed to ophthalmopathy. To identify distinguishing TCR V-J signatures, a discovery cohort of some 99 patients was used, comprising 43 with Graves' ophthalmopathy and 57 with stable Graves' hyperthyroidism. The paper describes TCR Vbeta CDR3 sequencing of 130 to 150 peripheral blood samples, made up of around 41 ophthalmopathy patients, over 70 hyperthyroidism patients and 17 progressor patients. Once sampling was done, hyperthyroidism patients were given methimazole at a starting dose of 30 mg daily, whereas ophthalmopathy patients were given high-dose intravenous methylprednisolone. In addition, the study compared T-cell repertoires in thyroid tissue and in blood from 6 or 7 Graves' hyperthyroidism patients. What the study reported, not specific to this receptor: A 13 V-J signature model separated ophthalmopathy from stable hyperthyroidism, with 87.88% sensitivity and around 84% specificity in cross-validation and 80%/75% in testing. No statistical method was used to set the sample size in advance, and investigators knew the group allocation. In validation, the model predicted progression to ophthalmopathy a median of around 6.5 months before onset, with about 67% sensitivity and just under 75% specificity. Most expanded thyroid clonotypes (frequency above 0.001) were also detected in blood, a finding suggesting that blood repertoires may reflect thyroid immune responses.

The sequence was obtained from a man aged 45-65 years with Graves' ophthalmopathy. Sequenced: blood. The chain joins TRBV7-6 to TRBJ2-2, with 7 bases in between that match TRBD1. The CDR3 in this case is CASSPLLTGATSTGELFF. The sequence in DNA is TGTGCCAGCAGCCCCCTCTTAACAGGGGCCACGAGCACCGGGGAGCTGTTTTTT.